Following are 22 T cell receptor beta chains from one sample sequenced in a study of CD8 T cells in ankylosing spondylitis. TCRdb itself ran the 5' RACE reads through MiXCR, one entry per CDR3 protein. The repertoire has 200,000 to 250,000 distinct CDR3 sequences, roughly 24% of them found once; the top ten carry less than 8.5%. Sequencing was carried out using blood, either unsorted or a sorted T cell fraction (not recorded which). Receptors were obtained from a male donor with ankylosing spondylitis or in good health (not recorded which).

This clonotype turned up a few times. The rearrangement links TRBV3-1 to TRBJ2-5, with D unresolved. The V and J ends lost 3 bases and 0 bases respectively, with 11 bases between them. The CDR3 extends over 15 amino acids. From germline, CDR1 is LGHDT and CDR2 YNNKEL (reference sequence). The CDR3 bases are TGTGCCAGCAGCCAGCCATCTTTGTACCAAGAGACCCAGTACTTC. It specifies CASSQPSLYQETQYF.

This chain links TRBV25-1 with TRBJ1-2; TRBD1 matches 11 bases. Germline trimming cut 9 bases from V and 8 bases from J; bases unmatched to any gene: 8. Germline CDR1 MGHDK, CDR2 SYGVNS. This CDR3 comprises 13 residues. The CDR3 DNA follows: TGTGCCAGTAGGGGATGGACAGGGGGCGGCTACACCTTC. Translated, it gives CASRGWTGGGYTF.

This clonotype was picked up many times. The chain joins TRBV4-1 to TRBJ2-5, with D perhaps being TRBD1 or TRBD2 (5 bases each). CDR3 size: 14 residues. V dropped 2 bases and J dropped 5 bases, with 12 bases sitting between them. CDR1 and CDR2 (germline): MGHRA, YSYEKL. The CDR3 DNA sequence: TGCGCCAGCAGCCAACCGGGAAACAGGGAGACCCAGTACTTC. It translates to CASSQPGNRETQYF.

The genes are TRBV20-1 and TRBJ2-2; no reliable D call. V dropped 1 base and J dropped 5 bases, with 8 bases sitting between them. The CDR3 has 13 residues. The germline V gene has CDR1 DFQATT and CDR2 SNEGSKA (reference sequence). The CDR3 DNA follows: TGCAGTGCTAGAGCCACCCTTACCGGGGAGCTGTTTTTT. Residues: CSARATLTGELFF.

The chain uses TRBV5-4 and TRBJ2-1; D is perhaps TRBD2 (7 bases). Trimming removed 0 bases at V and 5 bases at J, with 12 bases between. The CDR3 consists of 15 residues. The germline V gene encodes CDR1 SGHNT and CDR2 YYREEE (reference sequence). The CDR3: CASSLDRGGHNEQFF. CDR3 DNA: TGTGCCAGCAGCTTGGATAGGGGGGGTCACAATGAGCAGTTCTTC.

This clonotype was picked up a small number of times. The chain is built from TRBV20-1 and TRBJ1-2; no clear D. The CDR3 is made up of 13 amino acids. Per the germline V gene, CDR1 is DFQATT and CDR2 is SNEGSKA (reference sequence). Deletions cut 1 base from V and 6 bases from J, with 12 bases between. The CDR3 loop is CSARVWREDGYTF. CDR3 nucleotides: TGCAGTGCTAGAGTTTGGCGGGAGGATGGCTACACCTTC.

The chain carries TRBV20-1 and TRBJ2-3; TRBD2 aligns across 13 bases. The V segment lost 6 bases and the J segment 5 bases; nucleotides outside the gene matches: 8. Looked up from germline, CDR1 is DFQATT and CDR2 is SNEGSKA (reference sequence). The CDR3 is 15 amino acids. The CDR3 DNA reads TGCAGTGCAAGAATGACTAGCGGGGGGAGAGATACGCAGTATTTT. Translation gives CSARMTSGGRDTQYF.

About this clonotype: A read error may be the cause here, since a much bigger clone is one base away. The rearrangement uses TRBV20-1 and TRBJ2-5, with 7 bases lining up with TRBD1. The V gene's germline CDR1 is DFQATT and CDR2 SNEGSKA (reference sequence). The CDR3 runs to 15 residues. CDR3 amino acids: CSARSWDRIEETRYF. CDR3 DNA sequence: TGCAGTGCTAGATCTTGGGACAGAATAGAGGAGACCCGGTACTTC.

This sequence joins TRBV20-1 and TRBJ2-1; D perhaps matches TRBD1 (6 bases). There are 15 residues in the CDR3. The germline V and J ends were trimmed by 6 bases and 0 bases, with 15 bases remaining between them. Germline V CDR1 and CDR2: DFQATT, SNEGSKA (reference sequence). The CDR3 DNA follows: TGCAGTGCGGACAGACGGACTTCCTCCTACAATGAGCAGTTCTTC. Its protein is CSADRRTSSYNEQFF.

Many counts were recorded for this clonotype. The V and J genes are TRBV13 and TRBJ1-6, with a possible D match to TRBD1 (6 bases). V was clipped by 0 bases and J by 6 bases, with 15 bases between them. The germline gives CDR1 PRHDT, CDR2 FYEKMQ (reference sequence). The CDR3 loop spans 17 amino acids. CDR3 loop: CASSLGSGASSNSPLHF. The CDR3 nucleotides read TGTGCCAGCAGCTTAGGATCAGGGGCGTCCAGTAATTCACCCCTCCACTTT. Together with reference TRBV13 and TRBJ1-6, the CDR3 gives the full variable domain: AAGVIQSPRHLIKEKRETATLKCYPIPRHDTVYWYQQGPGQDPQFLISFYEKMQSDKGSIPDRFSAQQFSDYHSELNMSSLELGDSALYFCASSLGSGASSNSPLHFGNGTRLTVT.

This clonotype occurred many times. The V call is TRBV11-2, the J call TRBJ2-1; D is ambiguous. This CDR3 contains 13 residues. The germline V gene has CDR1 SGHAT and CDR2 FQNNGV. V shed 7 bases and J shed 2 bases, with 9 bases lying between them. DNA for the CDR3: TGTGCCAGCAACGGACGGACCTACAATGAGCAGTTCTTC. Translating gives CASNGRTYNEQFF.

Many counts were recorded for this clonotype. The chain has TRBV29-1 and TRBJ2-1, with D possibly being TRBD2 (6 bases). With 2 bases removed from V and 9 bases from J, the gap between germline ends came to 14 bases. Germline V gene data show CDR1 as SQVTM and CDR2 as ANQGSEA. The CDR3 contains 13 residues. Written as DNA, the CDR3 is TGCAGCGTTGAATCCCAGGGAGGTGGTGAGCAGTTCTTC. It yields the protein CSVESQGGGEQFF.

This clonotype was counted a single time. This CDR3 reads CASSFGKSNQPQHF. The CDR3 nucleotides read TGTGCCAGCAGTTTCGGAAAAAGCAATCAGCCCCAGCATTTT. The chain is built from TRBV12-3 or TRBV12-4 and TRBJ1-5; D is ambiguous. The CDR3 is made up of 14 amino acids. V lost 3 bases to trimming and J lost 1 base, with 7 bases between them.

The chain uses TRBV6-1 and TRBJ1-2; the D is unclear. Germline CDR1 reads MNHNS; CDR2 reads SASEGT. The CDR3 is 14 amino acids. The V and J ends lost 4 bases and 5 bases respectively, with 14 bases between them. CDR3 nucleotide sequence: TGTGCCAGCAGTGCGATGCGAGTTTTTTATGGCTACACCTTC. Protein sequence: CASSAMRVFYGYTF.

Points on this clonotype: This sequence may be a read error, since a much larger clone differs from it by one base. This chain links TRBV12-3 or TRBV12-4 with TRBJ2-3; D is unclear. The CDR3 runs to 11 residues. The V end lost 6 bases, the J end lost 6 bases, and 7 bases lay between the germline ends. The CDR3, as DNA: TGTGCCAGCAGCCAAGAGGATACGCAGTATTTT. Its protein product is CASSQEDTQYF.

The chain couples TRBV20-1 to TRBJ2-1; D possibly corresponds to TRBD2 (5 bases). Germline values: CDR1 DFQATT, CDR2 SNEGSKA (reference sequence). V was trimmed by 4 bases and J by 0 bases, leaving 13 bases between them. The CDR3 length is 15 residues. CDR3 coding DNA: TGCAGTGCTACCCGAGCGGCGAGCTCCTACAATGAGCAGTTCTTC. It translates to CSATRAASSYNEQFF.

This clonotype was detected ten times or more. The rearrangement links TRBV10-3 to TRBJ2-1, with 8 bases fitting TRBD2. The CDR3 is made up of 13 amino acids. The V gene's germline CDR1 is ENHRY and CDR2 SYGVKD. V trimming: 7 bases; J trimming: 7 bases; junction bases outside the gene matches: 6. The CDR3 DNA sequence: TGTGCCATCACCGAGGGCGGGGGGAATGAGCAGTTCTTC. Translation: CAITEGGGNEQFF.

This clonotype has at least ten counts. The chain uses TRBV29-1 and TRBJ2-3, with TRBD2 identical over 11 bases. V lost 6 bases, J lost 0 bases, and 5 bases stayed unmatched. The CDR3 has 15 residues. Germline CDR1 and CDR2: SQVTM and ANQGSEA. DNA of the CDR3: TGCAGCGTCAGGGGACTAGCGGAAAGCACAGATACGCAGTATTTT. As protein: CSVRGLAESTDTQYF.

The chain has TRBV12-3 or TRBV12-4 and TRBJ2-1; D call uncertain. The CDR3 runs 13 residues. V lost 3 bases, J lost 10 bases, and 13 bases lay in between. The CDR3 DNA sequence: TGTGCCAGCAGTTTCGCCCTGAGCCCGGAGCAGTTCTTC. Residues: CASSFALSPEQFF.

This clonotype was seen at least ten times. The rearrangement joins TRBV20-1 to TRBJ2-3; no clear D gene. This CDR3 region has 13 residues. V shed 3 bases and J shed 2 bases, with 9 bases lying between them. In germline, CDR1 is DFQATT, CDR2 SNEGSKA (reference sequence). CDR3 sequence: CSASGLDTDTQYF. The CDR3 nucleotides are TGCAGTGCTAGTGGGCTTGACACAGATACGCAGTATTTT.

This clonotype was picked up many times. The chain combines TRBV20-1 with TRBJ2-5; 7 nucleotides match TRBD1. Per the germline V gene, CDR1 is DFQATT and CDR2 is SNEGSKA (reference sequence). After removal of 0 bases from V and 5 bases from J, the junction contained 9 bases not matched to a gene. This CDR3 has 15 residues. Here the CDR3 reads CSARDVQGSGETQYF. The DNA of the CDR3 is TGCAGTGCTAGAGATGTACAGGGGTCCGGGGAGACCCAGTACTTC.

The genes are TRBV6-6 and TRBJ2-7; D possibly corresponds to TRBD2 (5 bases). The CDR3 loop spans 13 amino acids. Per the germline V gene, CDR1 is MNHNY and CDR2 is SVGAGI (reference sequence). Trimming took 3 bases from V and 4 from J, leaving 10 bases between them. CDR3 sequence reads: CASSYVGVYEQYF. CDR3 DNA sequence: TGTGCCAGCAGTTATGTCGGGGTGTACGAGCAGTACTTC.